The clone carrying this T cell receptor (beta chain) showed up just a few times. The sample belongs to a study of human T cells and chemical hapten exposure. One entry per CDR3 protein results from TCRdb running MiXCR on the RACE reads. Of about 160,000 distinct CDR3 sequences in the sample, roughly a quarter are singletons; the top ten hold around 2.3%. Looked up from germline, CDR1 is SQVTM and CDR2 is ANQGSEA. CDR3 length: 12 amino acids. J was trimmed by 0 bases and V by 7 bases; bases with no gene match: 2. Time point here: patch test 3, about 24 weeks after DPC sensitization. As to treatment: therapeutic diphenylcyclopropenone sensitization with weekly scalp DPC.

This receptor was obtained from a woman in her late teens or twenties with alopecia areata. Some clones in this sample may be carry-over from other donors' samples. The sample here was whole blood, taken in connection with sensitization to the hapten diphenylcyclopropenone (DPC). This chain connects TRBV29-1 to TRBJ1-1; TRBD1 agrees at 7 bases. CDR3: CSGQGMNTEAFF. The CDR3 nucleotides read TGCAGCGGACAGGGAATGAACACTGAAGCTTTCTTT.